This T cell receptor beta chain was sequenced for a study of CD8+ T cells in alopecia areata. In the study overall: Treated patients took oral tofacitinib at 5 to 10 mg twice daily. Tofacitinib dosing lasted 6 to 18 months, which was then followed by 6 months off drug.

RNA was extracted and reverse transcribed into cDNA as the sequencing template. The data were produced by immunoSEQ multiplex PCR, yet TCRdb's version contains in-frame clones alone and is incomplete. The sample consists of 150,000 to 200,000 clones, 64% of them appearing once. The CDR3 spans 12 residues. CDR1 is MGHRA, CDR2 YSYEKL, per germline. The V and J ends lost 4 bases and 3 bases respectively, with 7 bases between them. Treatment specified: oral pan-JAK inhibitor, 5-10 mg twice daily. The sequencing used CD4+ T cells sorted from blood, collected around week 47, from a patient treated with tofacitinib. The sequence derives from a human donor with alopecia areata. V usage is TRBV4-1 and J usage is TRBJ2-7, with D perhaps matching TRBD2 (5 bases). The CDR3 DNA follows: TGCGCCAGCAGCCTACGGGACTACGAGCAGTACTTC. This codes for CASSLRDYEQYF.